A selection of T cell receptor beta chains follows, all from one sample in a study of cytomegalovirus exposure and HLA in healthy donors. This table comes from immunoSEQ multiplex PCR, and its TCRdb copy is limited to in-frame clones, with some not included. This sample has 180,000 or so clones, with approximately 84% found just once. Sequenced input: PBMCs. These receptors came from a girl between 10 and 17 years old in good health and CMV-seropositive. Each CDR3 is given with its conserved first and last residue. The D gene is left open where the match is weak. A clone size is listed for some rows: how often the clone was seen (once, few, many), or a class if it is expanded.

NA,once,TRBJ2-5,TRBV25-1,TGTGCCAGCAGTGAATGGCAAAACCAAGAGACCCAGTACTTC,CASSEWQNQETQYF
TRBD1,NA,TRBJ1-4,TRBV5-1,TGCGCCAGCAGCTTGTTAGGGGGCTCTAATGAAAAACTGTTTTTT,CASSLLGGSNEKLFF
NA,NA,TRBJ1-6,TRBV27,TGTGCCAGCAGGGGACTTTTACGCGACCCGGGTAATTCACCCCTCCACTTT,CASRGLLRDPGNSPLHF
NA,NA,TRBJ1-2,TRBV5-1,TGCGCCAGCAGCTTGGCCACGGATGGCTACACCTTC,CASSLATDGYTF
TRBD1,NA,TRBJ2-2,TRBV7-9,TGTGCCAGCAGTCCCGGGACAGGCACCGGGGAGCTGTTTTTT,CASSPGTGTGELFF
TRBD1,NA,TRBJ2-7,TRBV5-4,TGTGCCAGCAGCTTTGCAGGGGGACCCTACGAGCAGTACTTC,CASSFAGGPYEQYF
NA,NA,TRBJ2-7,TRBV6-1,TGTGCCAGCAGTGCAACGGGACTCTACGAGCAGTACTTC,CASSATGLYEQYF
NA,NA,TRBJ2-2,TRBV19,TGTGCCAGTAGTATCTGGCCTAGTGTTACCCGGGGCACCGGGGAGCTGTTTTTT,CASSIWPSVTRGTGELFF
TRBD2,NA,TRBJ2-1,TRBV7-3,TGTGCCAGCAGCAATGGACTAGCGGGGGCCTACAATGAGCAGTTCTTC,CASSNGLAGAYNEQFF
TRBD2,NA,TRBJ2-1,TRBV9,TGTGCCAGCAGCGATAGCGGGAGCTCCTACAATGAGCAGTTCTTC,CASSDSGSSYNEQFF
NA,NA,TRBJ1-5,TRBV20-1,TGCAGTGCTGGACAGAATCAGCCCCAGCATTTT,CSAGQNQPQHF
TRBD2,few,TRBJ2-7,TRBV5-1,TGCGCCAGCAGCGCCGACCCACTAGCGGGATCCTACGAGCAGTACTTC,CASSADPLAGSYEQYF
NA,NA,TRBJ2-1,TRBV10-2,TGCGCCAGCAGAGGATCCAGCGGTAGCTCCTACAATGAGCAGTTCTTC,CASRGSSGSSYNEQFF
NA,NA,TRBJ2-7,TRBV27,TGTGCCAGCAGTTTGGGCGACGGATCCTACGAGCAGTACTTC,CASSLGDGSYEQYF
NA,NA,TRBJ1-5,TRBV7-8,TGTGCCAGCAGCTTCGGAGATAGCAATCAGCCCCAGCATTTT,CASSFGDSNQPQHF
TRBD2,NA,TRBJ2-7,TRBV28,TGTGCCAGCAGTTTAGCTAGCGGTTTCTACGAGCAGTACTTC,CASSLASGFYEQYF
NA,few,TRBJ2-7,TRBV5-4,TGTGCCAGCAGCTTCAGTAACGAGCAGTACTTC,CASSFSNEQYF
TRBD1,NA,TRBJ1-2,TRBV29-1,TGCAGCGTTGAGGCAGGGGGCTATGGCTACACCTTC,CSVEAGGYGYTF
TRBD1,NA,TRBJ2-1,TRBV7-9,TGTGCCAGCAGCTCCTCCGGGACAGGGTACAATGAGCAGTTCTTC,CASSSSGTGYNEQFF
NA,NA,TRBJ2-5,TRBV4-3,TGCGCCAGCAGCCATAAAGAGACCCAGTACTTC,CASSHKETQYF
TRBD2,NA,TRBJ2-7,TRBV30,TGTGCCTGGGAAGGGACTAGCGGAACCTACGAGCAGTACTTC,CAWEGTSGTYEQYF
TRBD2,NA,TRBJ2-7,TRBV19,TGTGCCAGTAGCCGCGGACTAGCGGGAAGAGACGAGCAGTACTTC,CASSRGLAGRDEQYF
TRBD2,few,TRBJ2-1,TRBV4-3,TGCGCCAGCTCCGGCGGGAGTATCTACAATGAGCAGTTCTTC,CASSGGSIYNEQFF
NA,NA,TRBJ1-1,TRBV28,TGTGCCAGCAGCGCCTGGGCTGAGGGGGACACTGAAGCTTTCTTT,CASSAWAEGDTEAFF
NA,NA,TRBJ1-1,TRBV21-1,TGTGCCAGCAGGGTTTCGGGGATGAACACTGAAGCTTTCTTT,CASRVSGMNTEAFF
TRBD1,NA,TRBJ1-1,TRBV5-6,TGTGCCAGCAGCTATCAGGGGGATGAAGCTTTCTTT,CASSYQGDEAFF
TRBD2,NA,TRBJ2-3,TRBV7-6,TGTGCCAGCAGCTTGACTAGCGGGAGATCCACAGATACGCAGTATTTT,CASSLTSGRSTDTQYF
TRBD1,NA,TRBJ2-7,TRBV5-5,TGTGCCAGCAGCTTGGCTTGGACAGGGGGCTACGAGCAGTACTTC,CASSLAWTGGYEQYF
NA,NA,TRBJ1-3,TRBV2,TGTGCCAGCAGACAGGGAGCGGGAAACACCATATATTTT,CASRQGAGNTIYF
TRBD2,NA,TRBJ2-3,TRBV30,TGTGCCTGGAGTGCAGTCCGGACTAGCGGGGGCGTAGGGACAGATACGCAGTATTTT,CAWSAVRTSGGVGTDTQYF
TRBD1,NA,TRBJ1-2,TRBV25-1,TGTGCCAGCAGTGAGCAGGGGGCGCTGTATGGCTACACCTTC,CASSEQGALYGYTF
NA,NA,TRBJ1-5,TRBV6-1,TGTGCCAGCATGATCCAGGGCGTGGGAAATCAGCCCCAGCATTTT,CASMIQGVGNQPQHF
NA,NA,TRBJ2-1,TRBV29-1,TGCAGCGTTCCAACAGCCTCCTACAATGAGCAGTTCTTC,CSVPTASYNEQFF
NA,once,TRBJ1-3,TRBV18,TGTGCCAGCTCACGGAAACGGGACACAATCTCTGGAAACACCATATATTTT,CASSRKRDTISGNTIYF
TRBD2,few,TRBJ2-1,TRBV4-3,TGCGCCAGCAGCCAAGAAAATCCACTAGCGGGATTTGAGCAGTTCTTC,CASSQENPLAGFEQFF
NA,NA,TRBJ1-2,TRBV29-1,TGCAGCGTTGATACAGTCGTCTATGGCTACACCTTC,CSVDTVVYGYTF
NA,few,TRBJ2-7,TRBV14,TGTGCCAGCAGCCAAGAGGCTAGCGAATACTACGAGCAGTACTTC,CASSQEASEYYEQYF
TRBD2,NA,TRBJ2-1,TRBV5-1,TGCGCCAGCAGCCTCCAAGCGGGAGGCTCCTACAATGAGCAGTTCTTC,CASSLQAGGSYNEQFF
TRBD1,NA,TRBJ2-1,TRBV5-8,TGTGCCAGCAGCTTGGTTGGTTCGTCAGGGGGCTACAATGAGCAGTTCTTC,CASSLVGSSGGYNEQFF
NA,few,TRBJ1-4,TRBV5-6,TGTGCCAGCAGCTGGTCACAGGGATTGAAGGAAAAACTGTTTTTT,CASSWSQGLKEKLFF
NA,NA,TRBJ2-7,TRBV4-1,TGCGCCAGCAGCCAAGACGGAGGCTACGAGCAGTACTTC,CASSQDGGYEQYF
NA,NA,TRBJ1-1,TRBV4-3,TGCGCCAGCAGCCAAGATTTGGAGGGTCGGACGACGGGGACCGGGGCTTTCTTT,CASSQDLEGRTTGTGAFF